This T cell receptor (beta chain) was obtained from a study of T cells expressing NK-cell markers. TCRdb reprocessed the 5' RACE reads and keeps a single row for each CDR3 protein, giving no DNA. With over 150,000 distinct CDR3 sequences in the sample, the ten largest clones hold 20% to 25%. The CDR3 has 17 residues. Germline CDR1 is DFQATT and CDR2 is SNEGSKA (reference sequence). The receptor comes from a man aged 18 to 69 in good health. The gene calls are TRBV20-1 and TRBJ2-1; TCRdb reports TRBD2, a call that lacks DNA to check it against. The sample was blood T cells: a sorted CD56 or NKG2C T cell subset, CD4+ or CD8+ T cells, or bulk PBMC T cells (not recorded which). CDR3 loop: CSARTYTSATSYNEQFF.